This T cell receptor (beta chain) was found in a study of blood T cell repertoires in COVID-19 (dated by TCRdb to about 2020). Describing the broader study: Collaborator samples came from the United States, Italy and Spain and covered acute and convalescent phases of COVID-19. Where available, HLA class I and class II types were obtained from metadata supplied by the sample provider rather than from assay-based typing. Samples were obtained from the ongoing ImmuneRACE study (first 160 participants) and from 1,254 subjects provided by 6 global collaborators. The prospective study material was composed of cDNA or gDNA derived from T cells, B-cell-depleted T cells, or PBMCs. Subjects who had been exposed to COVID-19, were actively infected with it, or had recovered from it provided the deeply sampled blood TCRbeta repertoires that made up the dataset. The repertoires were released in a freely available public database intended as a resource for research on the immune response to SARS-CoV-2. Nearly every sample came with metadata listing a de-identified subject ID, COVID-19 status, age in years and sex.

The paper as a whole reports these results and caveats: The amount of clinical and demographic metadata varied by source and participant and was provided uncurated.

TCRbeta CDR3 regions were amplified from genomic DNA by means of the immunoSEQ Assay, a bias-controlled multiplex PCR. For the original study's pipeline: Within the assay, amplification of reference gene primers was used to estimate how many nucleated cells each sample contained. To quantify the absolute abundance of each unique TCRbeta CDR3 rearrangement, sequence reads were collapsed and filtered. Productive Simpson clonality was computed per sample as the square root of Simpson's diversity index over productive rearrangements. The table comes from immuneACCESS by way of TCRdb, which keeps in-frame sequences with V and J called. Part of the clones is missing from these tables; in studies checked, under half for an unresolved V gene and the rest for unknown reasons. The V and J calls and the clone size are those of that table, but D and trimming were determined from the DNA. The sample profile shows 100,000 to 150,000 clones; around 81% of them were found once. The ten largest clones represent about 2.5% of the sample.

From cysteine to phenylalanine, the CDR3 is 16 amino acids long. The kept DNA is CDR3 alone, 48 bases in frame from the first base. The germline V gene specifies SGHRS as CDR1 and YFSETQ as CDR2. Compared with germline, V lacks 4 bases and J lacks 0 bases; bases without a gene match: 8. A note on this clone: It lacks a known antigen. No per-base quality is available; no much larger clone lies one base away.

Whole blood was collected in K2EDTA tubes by collaborating institutions according to the institutions' own protocols. For TCRbeta analysis, collaborator samples were shipped as frozen whole blood, as isolated PBMCs, or as DNA extracted from either sample type. The V and J genes are TRBV5-1 and TRBJ2-3; TRBD1 agrees with 7 junctional bases. This receptor was taken from a man between 65 and 85 years old with acute or convalescent COVID-19. Sequencing input: peripheral blood. This receptor has the CDR3 CASSTAMDRSTDTQYF. The bases read TGCGCCAGCAGCACTGCAATGGACAGGAGCACAGATACGCAGTATTTT.